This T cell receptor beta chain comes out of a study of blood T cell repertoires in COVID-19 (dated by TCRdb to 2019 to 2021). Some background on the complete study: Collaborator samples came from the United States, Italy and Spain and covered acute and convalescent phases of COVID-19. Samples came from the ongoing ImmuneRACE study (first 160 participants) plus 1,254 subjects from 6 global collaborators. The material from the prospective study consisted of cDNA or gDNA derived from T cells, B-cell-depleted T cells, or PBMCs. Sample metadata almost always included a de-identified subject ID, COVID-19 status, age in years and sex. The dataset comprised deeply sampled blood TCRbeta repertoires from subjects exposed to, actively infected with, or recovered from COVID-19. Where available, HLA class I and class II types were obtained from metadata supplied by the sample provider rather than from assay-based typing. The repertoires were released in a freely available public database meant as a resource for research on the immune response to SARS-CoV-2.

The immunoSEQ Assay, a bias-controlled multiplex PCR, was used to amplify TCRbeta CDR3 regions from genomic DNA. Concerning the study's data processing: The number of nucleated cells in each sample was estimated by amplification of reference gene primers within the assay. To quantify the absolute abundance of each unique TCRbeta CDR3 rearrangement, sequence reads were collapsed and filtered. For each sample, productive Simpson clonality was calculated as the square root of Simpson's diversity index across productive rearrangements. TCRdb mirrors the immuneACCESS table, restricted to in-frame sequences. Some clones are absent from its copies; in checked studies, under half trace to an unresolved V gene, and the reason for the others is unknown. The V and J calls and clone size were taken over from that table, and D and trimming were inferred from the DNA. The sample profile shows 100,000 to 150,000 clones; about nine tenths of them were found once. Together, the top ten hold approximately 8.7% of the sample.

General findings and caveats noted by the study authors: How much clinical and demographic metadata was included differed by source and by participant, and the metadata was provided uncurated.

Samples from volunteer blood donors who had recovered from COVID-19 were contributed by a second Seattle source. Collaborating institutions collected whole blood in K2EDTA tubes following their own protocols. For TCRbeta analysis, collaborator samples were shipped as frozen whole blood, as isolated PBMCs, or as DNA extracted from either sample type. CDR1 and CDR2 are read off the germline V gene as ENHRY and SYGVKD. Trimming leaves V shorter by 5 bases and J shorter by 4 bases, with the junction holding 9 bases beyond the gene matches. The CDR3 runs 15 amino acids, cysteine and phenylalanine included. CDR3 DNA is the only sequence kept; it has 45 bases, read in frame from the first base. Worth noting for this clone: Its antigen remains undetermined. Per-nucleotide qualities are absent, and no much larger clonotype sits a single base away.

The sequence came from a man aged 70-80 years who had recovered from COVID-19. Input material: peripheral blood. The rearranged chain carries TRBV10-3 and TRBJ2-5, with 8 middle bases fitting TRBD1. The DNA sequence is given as TGTGCCATCAGTCCGAAGACAGGGGTGGGAGAGACCCAGTACTTC. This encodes CAISPKTGVGETQYF.